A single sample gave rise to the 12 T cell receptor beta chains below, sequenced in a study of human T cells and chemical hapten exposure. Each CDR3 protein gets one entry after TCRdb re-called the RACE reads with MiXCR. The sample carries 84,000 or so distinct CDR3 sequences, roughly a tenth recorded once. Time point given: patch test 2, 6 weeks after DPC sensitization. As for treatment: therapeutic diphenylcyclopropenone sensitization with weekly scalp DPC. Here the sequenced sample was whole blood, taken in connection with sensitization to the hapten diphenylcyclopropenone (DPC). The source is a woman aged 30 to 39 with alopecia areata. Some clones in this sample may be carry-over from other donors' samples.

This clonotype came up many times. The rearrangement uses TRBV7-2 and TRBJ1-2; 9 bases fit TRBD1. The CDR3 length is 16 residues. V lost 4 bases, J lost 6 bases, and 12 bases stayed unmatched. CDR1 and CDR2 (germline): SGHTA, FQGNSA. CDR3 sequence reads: CASSSESHRGRDGYTF. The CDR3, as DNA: TGTGCCAGCAGCTCAGAATCCCACAGGGGGCGGGATGGCTACACCTTC. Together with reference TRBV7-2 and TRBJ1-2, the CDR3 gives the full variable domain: GAGVSQSPSNKVTEKGKDVELRCDPISGHTALYWYRQSLGQGLEFLIYFQGNSAPDKSGLPSDRFSAERTGGSVSTLTIQRTQQEDSAVYLCASSSESHRGRDGYTFGSGTRLTVV.

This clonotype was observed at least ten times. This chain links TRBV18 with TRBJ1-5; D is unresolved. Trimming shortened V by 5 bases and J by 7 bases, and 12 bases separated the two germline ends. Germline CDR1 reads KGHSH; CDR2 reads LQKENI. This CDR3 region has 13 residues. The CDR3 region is CASSSTEGQPQHF. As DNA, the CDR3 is TGTGCCAGCTCATCAACGGAGGGCCAGCCCCAGCATTTT.

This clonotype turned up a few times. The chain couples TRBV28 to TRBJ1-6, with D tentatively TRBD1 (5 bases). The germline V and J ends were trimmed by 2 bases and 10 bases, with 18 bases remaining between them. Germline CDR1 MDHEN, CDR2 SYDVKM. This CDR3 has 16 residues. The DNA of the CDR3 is TGTGCCAGCAGTTTAAGGTCGGGGCTGGGAAACTCACCCCTCCACTTT. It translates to CASSLRSGLGNSPLHF.

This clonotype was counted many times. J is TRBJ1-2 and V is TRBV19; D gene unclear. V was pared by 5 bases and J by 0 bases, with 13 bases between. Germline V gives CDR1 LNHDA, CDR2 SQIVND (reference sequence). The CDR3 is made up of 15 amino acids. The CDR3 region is CASSLSPATNYGYTF. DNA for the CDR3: TGTGCCAGTAGTCTCTCGCCGGCTACTAACTATGGCTACACCTTC.

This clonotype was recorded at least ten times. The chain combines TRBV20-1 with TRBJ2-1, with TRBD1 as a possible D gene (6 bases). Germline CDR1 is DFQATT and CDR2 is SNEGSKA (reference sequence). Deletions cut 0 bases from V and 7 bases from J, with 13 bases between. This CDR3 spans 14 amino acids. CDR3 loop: CSARDWAGVNEQFF. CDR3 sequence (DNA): TGCAGTGCTAGAGATTGGGCAGGGGTAAATGAGCAGTTCTTC.

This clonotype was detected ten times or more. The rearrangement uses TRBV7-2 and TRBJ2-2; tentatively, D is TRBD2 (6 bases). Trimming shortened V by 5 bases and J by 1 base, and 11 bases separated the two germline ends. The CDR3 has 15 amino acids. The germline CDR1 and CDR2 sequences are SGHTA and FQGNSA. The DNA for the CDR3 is TGTGCCAGCAGCCCAGTGCGGGGGAACACCGGGGAGCTGTTTTTT. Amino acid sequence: CASSPVRGNTGELFF.

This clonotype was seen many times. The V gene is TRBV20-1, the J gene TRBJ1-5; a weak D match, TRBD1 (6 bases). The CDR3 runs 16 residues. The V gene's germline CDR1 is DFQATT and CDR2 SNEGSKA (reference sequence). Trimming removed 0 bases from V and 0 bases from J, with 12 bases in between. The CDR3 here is CSARDETGVSNQPQHF. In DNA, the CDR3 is TGCAGTGCTAGAGATGAGACAGGCGTTAGCAATCAGCCCCAGCATTTT.

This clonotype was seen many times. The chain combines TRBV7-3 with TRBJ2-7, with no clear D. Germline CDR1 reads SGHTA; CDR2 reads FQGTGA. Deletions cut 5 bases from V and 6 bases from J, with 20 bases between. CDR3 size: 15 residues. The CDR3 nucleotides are TGTGCCAGCAGCCCACTGATGGACCCTAGGAGCGAGCAGTACTTC. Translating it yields CASSPLMDPRSEQYF.

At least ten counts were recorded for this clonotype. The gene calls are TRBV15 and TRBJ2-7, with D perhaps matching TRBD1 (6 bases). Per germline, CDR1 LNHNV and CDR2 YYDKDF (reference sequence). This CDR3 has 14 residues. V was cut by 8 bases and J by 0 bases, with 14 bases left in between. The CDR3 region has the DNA TGTGCCACCTCCAGGGGTTCACTCTCCTACGAGCAGTACTTC. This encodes CATSRGSLSYEQYF.

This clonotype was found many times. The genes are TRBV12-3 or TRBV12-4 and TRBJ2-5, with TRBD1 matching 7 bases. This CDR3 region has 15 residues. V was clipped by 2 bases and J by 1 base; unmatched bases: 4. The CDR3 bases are TGTGCCAGCAGTTTACAACAGGGGTCCCAAGAGACCCAGTACTTC. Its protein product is CASSLQQGSQETQYF.

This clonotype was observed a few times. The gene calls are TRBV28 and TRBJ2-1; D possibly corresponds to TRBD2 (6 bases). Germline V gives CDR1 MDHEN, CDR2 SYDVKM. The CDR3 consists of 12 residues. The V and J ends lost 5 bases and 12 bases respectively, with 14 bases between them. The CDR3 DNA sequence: TGTGCCAGCAGTGAACTACCCGGGGGGCAGTTCTTC. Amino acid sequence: CASSELPGGQFF.

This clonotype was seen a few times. The chain's CDR3 is CASSLAGPGQPQHF. The CDR3 nucleotides read TGTGCCAGCAGTTTAGCAGGGCCTGGTCAGCCCCAGCATTTT. This chain joins TRBV6-5 and TRBJ1-5, with a tentative D call TRBD1 (5 bases). This CDR3 is 14 amino acids long. Between the trimmed V and J ends, which lost 4 bases and 6 bases, there was a span of 13 bases. In germline, CDR1 is MNHEY, CDR2 SVGAGI.